Listed below are T cell receptor beta chains from one sample, sequenced in a study of T cells in Graves' hyperthyroidism and ophthalmopathy. MiXCR was run by TCRdb on the multiplex PCR reads, yielding one entry per CDR3 protein. This sample has 340,000 or so distinct CDR3 sequences, with 15% to 20% found just once. The sample comprised blood. The source is a woman in her fifties or sixties with Graves' hyperthyroidism. Both conserved end residues are part of each CDR3. Fields, in order: V gene, D gene, J gene, clone size, CDR3 protein, CDR3 DNA. A D gene is named only where the DNA matches it firmly. Rows give clone size only sometimes, using once, few, many, or a class for an expanded clone.

V: TRBV28
D: NA
J: TRBJ2-5
size: NA
CDR3: CASSLKGDGQETQYF
DNA: TGTGCCAGCAGTTTAAAGGGGGACGGACAAGAGACCCAGTACTTC

V: TRBV4-1
D: TRBD2
J: TRBJ2-3
size: NA
CDR3: CASSQSFSGGNPDTQYF
DNA: TGCGCCAGCAGCCAGTCATTTAGCGGGGGGAATCCAGATACGCAGTATTTT

V: TRBV3-1
D: TRBD2
J: TRBJ2-7
size: NA
CDR3: CASSLTSGSAYEQYF
DNA: TGTGCCAGCAGCCTGACTAGCGGGAGTGCCTACGAGCAGTACTTC

V: TRBV7-6
D: TRBD2
J: TRBJ2-2
size: NA
CDR3: CASSKERGPNTGELFF
DNA: TGTGCCAGCAGCAAAGAGCGGGGGCCGAACACCGGGGAGCTGTTTTTT

V: TRBV11-2
D: NA
J: TRBJ1-4
size: many
CDR3: CASSLDPGPNEKLFF
DNA: TGTGCCAGCAGCTTAGATCCTGGACCCAATGAAAAACTGTTTTTT

V: TRBV7-9
D: TRBD2
J: TRBJ2-3
size: few
CDR3: CASSTPGTSGRAIDTQYF
DNA: TGTGCCAGCAGCACCCCCGGGACTAGCGGGAGGGCCATCGATACGCAGTATTTT

V: TRBV28
D: NA
J: TRBJ2-3
size: many
CDR3: CAGRRSPGIDTQYF
DNA: TGTGCCGGCAGGAGGTCCCCCGGGATAGATACGCAGTATTTT

V: TRBV2
D: NA
J: TRBJ2-5
size: few
CDR3: CASTLRGKETQYF
DNA: TGTGCCAGCACCTTGCGGGGCAAAGAGACCCAGTACTTC

V: TRBV19
D: NA
J: TRBJ1-1
size: NA
CDR3: CASSLSAGNTEAFF
DNA: TGTGCCAGTAGTCTCTCCGCAGGGAACACTGAAGCTTTCTTT

V: TRBV28
D: NA
J: TRBJ2-7
size: many
CDR3: CASLKRSSYEQYF
DNA: TGTGCCAGCTTAAAGCGAAGCTCCTACGAGCAGTACTTC

V: TRBV6-6
D: NA
J: TRBJ2-5
size: few
CDR3: CASSYSGGGQETQYF
DNA: TGTGCCAGCAGTTACTCAGGGGGGGGCCAAGAGACCCAGTACTTC

V: TRBV6-1
D: TRBD1
J: TRBJ1-2
size: many
CDR3: CASSAHRDSRYGYTF
DNA: TGTGCCAGCAGCGCCCACCGGGACAGCCGCTATGGCTACACCTTC

V: TRBV20-1
D: TRBD2
J: TRBJ2-3
size: NA
CDR3: CSARDLLTSGGTDTQYF
DNA: TGCAGTGCTAGAGATCTCTTGACTAGCGGGGGCACAGATACGCAGTATTTT

V: TRBV6-2/TRBV6-3
D: NA
J: TRBJ2-1
size: NA
CDR3: CASSYSGQGYDEQFF
DNA: TGTGCCAGCAGTTACTCGGGGCAGGGGTACGATGAGCAGTTCTTC

V: TRBV12-3/TRBV12-4
D: NA
J: TRBJ1-6
size: NA
CDR3: CASSFTDRKGSPLHF
DNA: TGTGCCAGCAGTTTTACCGACAGAAAGGGTTCACCCCTCCACTTT

V: TRBV9
D: NA
J: TRBJ2-5
size: NA
CDR3: CASSVGSSQETQYF
DNA: TGTGCCAGCAGCGTTGGGTCGTCCCAAGAGACCCAGTACTTC

V: TRBV5-1
D: NA
J: TRBJ1-2
size: many
CDR3: CASSLTRMTYGYTF
DNA: TGCGCCAGCAGCTTAACGAGGATGACCTATGGCTACACCTTC

V: TRBV5-1
D: TRBD1
J: TRBJ1-2
size: NA
CDR3: CASSLGGQGRLGYGYTF
DNA: TGCGCCAGCAGCTTGGGGGGACAGGGCCGATTAGGCTATGGCTACACCTTC

V: TRBV5-1
D: TRBD2
J: TRBJ2-7
size: NA
CDR3: CASSLELAGGQWTYEQYF
DNA: TGCGCCAGCAGCTTGGAACTAGCGGGAGGGCAGTGGACCTACGAGCAGTACTTC

V: TRBV20-1
D: NA
J: TRBJ2-5
size: NA
CDR3: CSATPDGEAQETQYF
DNA: TGCAGTGCCACGCCGGACGGGGAGGCCCAAGAGACCCAGTACTTC

V: TRBV20-1
D: NA
J: TRBJ2-7
size: many
CDR3: CSARDLSAASHYEQYF
DNA: TGCAGTGCTAGAGATCTATCGGCAGCTTCACACTACGAGCAGTACTTC

V: TRBV11-2
D: NA
J: TRBJ2-4
size: many
CDR3: CASSGLAKNIQYF
DNA: TGTGCCAGCAGCGGCTTAGCCAAAAACATTCAGTACTTC

V: TRBV20-1
D: NA
J: TRBJ2-7
size: few
CDR3: CSASWGEQYF
DNA: TGCAGTGCCAGCTGGGGCGAGCAGTACTTC

V: TRBV3-1
D: TRBD1
J: TRBJ1-1
size: many
CDR3: CASSQGTGGSEAFF
DNA: TGTGCCAGCAGCCAAGGGACAGGGGGGTCTGAAGCTTTCTTT

V: TRBV6-1
D: NA
J: TRBJ1-1
size: NA
CDR3: CASGSGSANTEAFF
DNA: TGTGCCAGCGGGAGTGGTAGCGCGAACACTGAAGCTTTCTTT

V: TRBV5-1
D: NA
J: TRBJ2-1
size: NA
CDR3: CASSLDSGAYNEQFF
DNA: TGCGCCAGCAGCTTGGACAGCGGTGCCTACAATGAGCAGTTCTTC

V: TRBV3-1
D: NA
J: TRBJ1-1
size: many
CDR3: CASSQEGSRNTEAFF
DNA: TGTGCCAGCAGCCAAGAGGGCAGTCGGAACACTGAAGCTTTCTTT

V: TRBV11-2
D: TRBD1
J: TRBJ1-1
size: many
CDR3: CASSRTGQNTEAFF
DNA: TGTGCCAGCAGCCGGACAGGGCAAAACACTGAAGCTTTCTTT

V: TRBV5-4
D: NA
J: TRBJ2-3
size: many
CDR3: CASSPGGPSGTDTQYF
DNA: TGTGCCAGCAGCCCCGGGGGGCCCTCCGGCACAGATACGCAGTATTTT

V: TRBV10-3
D: TRBD1
J: TRBJ1-2
size: few
CDR3: CAISLGQGAPDGYTF
DNA: TGTGCCATCAGTTTGGGACAGGGGGCGCCGGATGGCTACACCTTC

V: TRBV5-1
D: NA
J: TRBJ2-1
size: NA
CDR3: CASSDPRRGGNEQFF
DNA: TGCGCCAGCAGTGACCCCCGGCGGGGAGGCAATGAGCAGTTCTTC

V: TRBV20-1
D: NA
J: TRBJ2-3
size: NA
CDR3: CSASVGVMTDTQYF
DNA: TGCAGTGCTAGTGTGGGAGTCATGACAGATACGCAGTATTTT

V: TRBV6-1
D: TRBD1
J: TRBJ2-3
size: NA
CDR3: CASRWSGQGLTDTQYF
DNA: TGTGCCAGCAGGTGGAGCGGACAGGGGTTGACAGATACGCAGTATTTT

V: TRBV3-1
D: NA
J: TRBJ2-1
size: few
CDR3: CASSQGRESHNEQFF
DNA: TGTGCCAGCAGCCAAGGGCGGGAAAGTCACAATGAGCAGTTCTTC

V: TRBV5-1
D: TRBD1
J: TRBJ2-7
size: many
CDR3: CASSPGTDLSEQYF
DNA: TGCGCCAGCAGCCCAGGGACAGATCTGAGCGAGCAGTACTTC

V: TRBV29-1
D: NA
J: TRBJ2-1
size: few
CDR3: CSVEDRGVRRSSYNEQFF
DNA: TGCAGCGTTGAAGATCGGGGAGTCAGACGTAGCTCCTACAATGAGCAGTTCTTC

V: TRBV7-9
D: NA
J: TRBJ1-3
size: NA
CDR3: CASSLEAGSGNTIYF
DNA: TGTGCCAGCAGCTTAGAGGCGGGTTCTGGAAACACCATATATTTT

V: TRBV19
D: NA
J: TRBJ1-2
size: NA
CDR3: CASSTGQAINYGYTF
DNA: TGTGCCAGTAGCACGGGCCAGGCGATAAACTATGGCTACACCTTC

V: TRBV28
D: TRBD1
J: TRBJ2-7
size: NA
CDR3: CASSWAGGSYEQYF
DNA: TGTGCCAGCAGTTGGGCAGGGGGCTCCTACGAGCAGTACTTC

V: TRBV19
D: NA
J: TRBJ1-5
size: NA
CDR3: CASSITGSQPQHF
DNA: TGTGCCAGTAGTATAACAGGGAGTCAGCCCCAGCATTTT

V: TRBV6-6
D: TRBD1
J: TRBJ2-3
size: many
CDR3: CASSYGDSRAADTQYF
DNA: TGTGCCAGCAGTTACGGGGACAGTCGGGCCGCAGATACGCAGTATTTT